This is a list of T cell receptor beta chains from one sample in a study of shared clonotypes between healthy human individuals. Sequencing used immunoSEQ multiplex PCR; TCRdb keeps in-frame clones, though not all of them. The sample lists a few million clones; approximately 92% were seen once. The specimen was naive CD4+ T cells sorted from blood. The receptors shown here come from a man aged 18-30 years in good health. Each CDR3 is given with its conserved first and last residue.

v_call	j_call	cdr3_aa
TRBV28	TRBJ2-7	CASSSPGQGVGEQYF
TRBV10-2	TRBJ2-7	CASSRQGESFEQYF
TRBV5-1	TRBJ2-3	CASSAQGSDTQYF
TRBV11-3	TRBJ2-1	CASSLGSLAGGRLDEQFF
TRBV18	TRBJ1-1	CASSQGIEDTEAFF
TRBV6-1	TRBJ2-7	CASSEAGGLEQYF
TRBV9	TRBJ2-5	CASSPGSLQETQYF
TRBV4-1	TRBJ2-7	CASSQDGASGKGSYEQYF
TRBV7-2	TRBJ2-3	CASSLATSTDTQYF
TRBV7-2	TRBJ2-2	CASSLGLAGVTGELFF
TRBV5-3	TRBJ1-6	CARSLPWSYNSPLHF
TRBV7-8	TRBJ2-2	CASRLDRVNTGELFF
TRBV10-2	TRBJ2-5	CASSEQGQSTQYF
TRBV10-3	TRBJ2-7	CAISSTGGAYEQYF
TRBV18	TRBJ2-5	CASSPRAAQGQETQYF
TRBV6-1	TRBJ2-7	CASRQATSYEQYF
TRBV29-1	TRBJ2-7	CSVEGQGVYEQYF
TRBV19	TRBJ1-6	CASSGGQGGNSPLHF
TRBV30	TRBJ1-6	CAWAEVRNSPLHF
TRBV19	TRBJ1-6	CASTNMARGYNSPLHF
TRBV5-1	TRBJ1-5	CASSFGGDSNQPQHF
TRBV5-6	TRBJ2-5	CASSLGLGVQETQYF
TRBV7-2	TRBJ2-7	CASSFTRGLIYEQYF
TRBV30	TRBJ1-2	CAWREGIKYGYTF
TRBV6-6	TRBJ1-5	CASRSRVGNQPQHF
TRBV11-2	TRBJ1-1	CASSPQGAVNTEAFF
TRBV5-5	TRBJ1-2	CASSLNAAYGYTF
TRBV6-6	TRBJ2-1	CASSQGRLLYNEQFF
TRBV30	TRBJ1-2	CAWTDPTVSSGYTF
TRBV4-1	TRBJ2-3	CASSQDSAATDTQYF
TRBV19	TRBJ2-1	CASIRTGPYNEQFF
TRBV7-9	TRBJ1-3	CASSADRAFSGNTIYF
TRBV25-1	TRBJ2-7	CASISPHWETVSYEQYF
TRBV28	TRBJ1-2	CASTNRYGGYTF
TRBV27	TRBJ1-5	CASSLPGQGTGSNQPQHF
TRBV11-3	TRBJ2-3	CASSLESTDTQYF
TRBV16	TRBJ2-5	CASSQISGYQETQYF
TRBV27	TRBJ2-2	CASGQSFGELFF
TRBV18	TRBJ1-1	CASSPPVAPGTEAFF
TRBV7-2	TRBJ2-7	CASSHTGTSGYEQYF